This paragraph reports one TCR beta chain. Its cognate antigen has yet to be identified. No base qualities exist here, and no much larger clone lies one base off it. The sample contains more than one DNA sequence encoding this CDR3. Library method: the immunoSEQ multiplex PCR assay. TCRdb limited this immuneACCESS table to in-frame rearrangements with V and J called. A share of clones is missing; checked studies link under half to unresolved V genes, and the rest is unexplained. In all, the sample holds approximately 20,000 clones, and roughly 82% of those were seen once. The ten largest clonotypes hold 3.6% of the sample. The entry originates in a study of CD4+ T cells in melanoma (dated by TCRdb to 2022 to 2024). With regard to the full study: Neoantigen-specific CD4+ T cells in human melanoma were investigated in the study.

From the germline V gene (reference sequence), CDR1 is SGHNT and CDR2 is YYREEE. Including the terminal cysteine and phenylalanine, the CDR3 comprises 13 residues. CDR3 DNA only is kept here, 39 bases in frame from base 1. The V and J ends are trimmed by 0 bases and 8 bases, leaving 9 bases between them. Paper-wide results and their limitations: According to the report, neoantigen-specific CD4+ T cells in melanoma displayed diverse differentiation states. Neoantigen-specific CD4+ T cells were reported to be correlated with the function of CD8+ T cells, macrophages and B cells.

Patients with melanoma were used as donors. The sequence was obtained from a human donor with melanoma. The chain is made from TRBV5-4 and TRBJ2-1; D gene: possibly TRBD2, on 6 matching bases. Sample: cells from a culture (not recorded whether cultured in vitro). The CDR3 loop reads CASSLVTGDEQFF. The nucleotide sequence is given as TGTGCCAGCAGCTTGGTGACGGGGGATGAGCAGTTCTTC.